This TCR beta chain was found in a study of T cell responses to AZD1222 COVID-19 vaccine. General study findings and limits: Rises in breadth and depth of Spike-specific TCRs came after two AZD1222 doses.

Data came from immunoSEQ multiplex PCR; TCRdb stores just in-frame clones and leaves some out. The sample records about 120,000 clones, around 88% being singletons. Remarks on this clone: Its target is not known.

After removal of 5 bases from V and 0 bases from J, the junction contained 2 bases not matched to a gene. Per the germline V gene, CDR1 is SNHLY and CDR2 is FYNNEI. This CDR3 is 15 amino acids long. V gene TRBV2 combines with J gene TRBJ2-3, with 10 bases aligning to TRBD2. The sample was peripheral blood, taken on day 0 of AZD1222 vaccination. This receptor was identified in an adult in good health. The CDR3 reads CASSKGLASTDTQYF. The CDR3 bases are TGTGCCAGCAGTAAGGGACTAGCGAGCACAGATACGCAGTATTTT.